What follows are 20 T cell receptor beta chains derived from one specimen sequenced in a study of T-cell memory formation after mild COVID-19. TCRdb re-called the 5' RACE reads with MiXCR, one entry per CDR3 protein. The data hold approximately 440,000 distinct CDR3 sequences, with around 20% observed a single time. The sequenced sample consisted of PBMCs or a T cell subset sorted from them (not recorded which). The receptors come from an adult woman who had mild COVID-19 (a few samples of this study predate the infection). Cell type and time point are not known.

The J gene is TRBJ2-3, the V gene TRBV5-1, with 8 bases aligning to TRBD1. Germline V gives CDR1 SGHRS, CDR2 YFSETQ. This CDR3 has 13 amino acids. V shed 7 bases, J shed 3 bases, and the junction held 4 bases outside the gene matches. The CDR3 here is CASGRGQTDTQYF. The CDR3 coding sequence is TGCGCCAGCGGCAGGGGGCAGACAGATACGCAGTATTTT.

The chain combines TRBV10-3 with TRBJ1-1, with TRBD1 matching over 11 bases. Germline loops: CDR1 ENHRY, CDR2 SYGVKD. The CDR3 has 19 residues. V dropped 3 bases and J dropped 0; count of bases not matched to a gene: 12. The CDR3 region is CAISDPSQGTGGVNTEAFF. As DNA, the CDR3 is TGTGCCATCAGTGACCCTTCGCAGGGGACAGGGGGTGTGAACACTGAAGCTTTCTTT.

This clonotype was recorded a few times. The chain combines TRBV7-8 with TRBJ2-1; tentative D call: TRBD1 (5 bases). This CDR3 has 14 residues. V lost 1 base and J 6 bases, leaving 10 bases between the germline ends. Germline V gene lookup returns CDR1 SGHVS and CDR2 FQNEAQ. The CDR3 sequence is CASSLGGALNEQFF. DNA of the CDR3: TGTGCCAGCAGCTTAGGGGGCGCCCTCAATGAGCAGTTCTTC.

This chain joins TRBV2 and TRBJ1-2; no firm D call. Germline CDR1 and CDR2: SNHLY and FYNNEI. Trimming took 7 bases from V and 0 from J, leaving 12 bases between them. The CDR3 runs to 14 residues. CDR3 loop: CASTRAFANYGYTF. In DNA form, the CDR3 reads TGTGCCAGCACCCGGGCGTTTGCTAACTATGGCTACACCTTC. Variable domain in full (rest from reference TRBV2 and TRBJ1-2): EPEVTQTPSHQVTQMGQEVILRCVPISNHLYFYWYRQILGQKVEFLVSFYNNEISEKSEIFDDQFSVERPDGSNFTLKIRSTKLEDSAMYFCASTRAFANYGYTFGSGTRLTVV.

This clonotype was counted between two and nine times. This CDR3 is CASSPGTGVTYEQYF. The CDR3 DNA reads TGTGCCAGCAGCCCCGGGACAGGGGTTACCTACGAGCAGTACTTC. The rearrangement joins TRBV11-2 to TRBJ2-7, with TRBD1 matching 10 bases. The CDR3 totals 15 residues. V gave up 5 bases and J gave up 2 bases; unmatched junction bases: 6. The germline gives CDR1 SGHAT, CDR2 FQNNGV. The whole variable domain, remainder taken from reference TRBV11-2 and TRBJ2-7, is EAGVAQSPRYKIIEKRQSVAFWCNPISGHATLYWYQQILGQGPKLLIQFQNNGVVDDSQLPKDRFSAERLKGVDSTLKIQPAKLEDSAVYLCASSPGTGVTYEQYFGPGTRLTVT.

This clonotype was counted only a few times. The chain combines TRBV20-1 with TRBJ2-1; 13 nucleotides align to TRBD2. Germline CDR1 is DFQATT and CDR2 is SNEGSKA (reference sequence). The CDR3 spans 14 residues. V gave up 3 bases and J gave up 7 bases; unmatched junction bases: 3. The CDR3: CSARTSGRRNEQFF. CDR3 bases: TGCAGTGCTAGGACTAGCGGGAGGAGGAATGAGCAGTTCTTC.

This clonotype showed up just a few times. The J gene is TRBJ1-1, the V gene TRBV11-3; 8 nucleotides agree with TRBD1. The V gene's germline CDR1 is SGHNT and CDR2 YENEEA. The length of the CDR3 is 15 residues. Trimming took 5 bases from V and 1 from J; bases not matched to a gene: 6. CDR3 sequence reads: CASSPRTGKNTEAFF. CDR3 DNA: TGTGCCAGCAGCCCCAGGACAGGGAAGAACACTGAAGCTTTCTTT. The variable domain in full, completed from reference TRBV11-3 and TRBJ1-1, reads EAGVVQSPRYKIIEKKQPVAFWCNPISGHNTLYWYLQNLGQGPELLIRYENEEAVDDSQLPKDRFSAERLKGVDSTLKIQPAELGDSAVYLCASSPRTGKNTEAFFGQGTRLTVV.

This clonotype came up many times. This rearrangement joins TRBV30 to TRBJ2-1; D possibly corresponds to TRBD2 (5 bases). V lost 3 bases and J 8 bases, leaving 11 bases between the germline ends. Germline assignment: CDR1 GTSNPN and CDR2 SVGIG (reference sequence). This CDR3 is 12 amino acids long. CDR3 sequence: CAWRAAGDEQFF. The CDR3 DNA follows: TGTGCCTGGAGAGCCGCGGGCGATGAGCAGTTCTTC.

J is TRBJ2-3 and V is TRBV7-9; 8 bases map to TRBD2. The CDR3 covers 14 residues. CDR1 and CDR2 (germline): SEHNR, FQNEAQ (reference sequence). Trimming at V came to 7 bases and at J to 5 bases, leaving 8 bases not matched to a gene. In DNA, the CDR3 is TGTGCCAGCAACCAGCTAGCGGGTGGAGATACGCAGTATTTT. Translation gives CASNQLAGGDTQYF.

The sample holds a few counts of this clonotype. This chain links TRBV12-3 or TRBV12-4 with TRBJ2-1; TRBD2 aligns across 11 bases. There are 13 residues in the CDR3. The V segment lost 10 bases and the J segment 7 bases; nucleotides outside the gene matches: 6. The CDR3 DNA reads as TGTGCCACCTGGGGACTAGCGGAGAATGAGCAGTTCTTC. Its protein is CATWGLAENEQFF.

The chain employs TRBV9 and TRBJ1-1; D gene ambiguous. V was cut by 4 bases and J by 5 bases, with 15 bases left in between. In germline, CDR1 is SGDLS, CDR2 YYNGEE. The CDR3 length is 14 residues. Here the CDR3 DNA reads TGTGCCAGCAGCCCCCGAGCCTGGGAAACTGAAGCTTTCTTT. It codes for CASSPRAWETEAFF.

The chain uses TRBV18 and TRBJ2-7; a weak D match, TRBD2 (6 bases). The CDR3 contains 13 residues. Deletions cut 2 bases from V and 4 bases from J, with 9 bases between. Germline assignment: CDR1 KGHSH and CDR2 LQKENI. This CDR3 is CASSPSGGYEQYF. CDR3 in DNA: TGTGCCAGCTCACCATCCGGGGGATACGAGCAGTACTTC.

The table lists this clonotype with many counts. The CDR3 here is CATSDPPGSGRRDEQFF. The CDR3, as DNA: TGTGCCACCAGTGATCCGCCGGGGAGCGGGAGACGGGATGAGCAGTTCTTC. This chain links TRBV24-1 with TRBJ2-1; 8 positions agree with TRBD2. The CDR3 extends over 17 amino acids. V shed 3 bases, J shed 8 bases, and the junction held 14 bases outside the gene matches. Per germline, CDR1 KGHDR and CDR2 SFDVKD.

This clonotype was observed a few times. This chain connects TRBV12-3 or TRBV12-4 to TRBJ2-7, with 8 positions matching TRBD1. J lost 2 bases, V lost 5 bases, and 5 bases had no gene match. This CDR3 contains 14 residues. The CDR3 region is CASSTTGAPYEQYF. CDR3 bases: TGTGCCAGCAGTACGACAGGGGCACCCTACGAGCAGTACTTC.

Written as DNA, the CDR3 is TGTGCCAGCAGCTATCCCACAGGGTCGGTCGCTGATGAGCAGTTCTTC. This translates into CASSYPTGSVADEQFF. The V call is TRBV5-5, the J call TRBJ2-1; perhaps TRBD1 as D (6 bases). The V end lost 3 bases, the J end lost 8 bases, and 21 bases lay between the germline ends. Germline V lookup: CDR1 SGHKS, CDR2 YYEKEE (reference sequence). The CDR3 length is 16 residues.

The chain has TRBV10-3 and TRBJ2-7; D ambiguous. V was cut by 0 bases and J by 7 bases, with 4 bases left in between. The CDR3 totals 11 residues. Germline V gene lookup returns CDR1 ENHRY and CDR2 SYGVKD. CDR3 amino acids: CAISESREQYF. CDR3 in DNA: TGTGCCATCAGTGAGTCTCGGGAGCAGTACTTC.

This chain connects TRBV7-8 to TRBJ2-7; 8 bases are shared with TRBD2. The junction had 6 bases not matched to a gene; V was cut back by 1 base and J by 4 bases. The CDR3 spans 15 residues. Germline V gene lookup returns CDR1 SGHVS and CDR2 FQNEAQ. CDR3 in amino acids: CASSLEISGAYEQYF. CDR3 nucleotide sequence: TGTGCCAGCAGCTTAGAGATTAGCGGGGCTTACGAGCAGTACTTC.

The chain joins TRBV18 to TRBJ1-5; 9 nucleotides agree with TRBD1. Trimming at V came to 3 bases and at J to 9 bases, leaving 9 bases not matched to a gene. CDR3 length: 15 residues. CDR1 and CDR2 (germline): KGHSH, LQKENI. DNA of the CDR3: TGTGCCAGCTCACCCACAGGGGGCGCCGGTGCGCCCCAGCATTTT. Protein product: CASSPTGGAGAPQHF.

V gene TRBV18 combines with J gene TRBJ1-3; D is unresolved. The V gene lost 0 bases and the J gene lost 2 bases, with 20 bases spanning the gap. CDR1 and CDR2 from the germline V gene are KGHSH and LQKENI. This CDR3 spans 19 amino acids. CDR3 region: CASSPPGKAIGSTGNTIYF. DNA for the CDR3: TGTGCCAGCTCACCACCGGGGAAGGCTATCGGATCGACTGGAAACACCATATATTTT.

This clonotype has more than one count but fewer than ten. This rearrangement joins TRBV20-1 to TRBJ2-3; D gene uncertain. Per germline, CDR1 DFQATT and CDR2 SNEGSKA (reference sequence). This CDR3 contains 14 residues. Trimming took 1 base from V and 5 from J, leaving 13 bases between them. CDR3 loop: CSARGSGPGDTQYF. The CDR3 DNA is TGCAGTGCTAGAGGAAGTGGCCCGGGAGATACGCAGTATTTT.